Below are 18 T cell receptor beta chains sequenced from a single sample in a study of blood T cell repertoires in COVID-19. The protocol was immunoSEQ multiplex PCR, while the TCRdb copy is restricted to in-frame clones and leaves out a portion. The table records approximately 470,000 clones, 87% of them present only once. The sample taken for sequencing was PBMCs or T cells enriched from blood (not recorded which). These receptors were taken from a woman younger than 30 who had recovered from COVID-19.

The chain is built from TRBV6-6 and TRBJ1-4; 7 bases match TRBD1. Germline V gene lookup returns CDR1 MNHNY and CDR2 SVGAGI (reference sequence). After removal of 0 bases from V and 7 bases from J, the junction contained 5 bases not matched to a gene. The CDR3 consists of 15 residues. The CDR3 is CASSYSRQGGEKLFF. Written as DNA, the CDR3 is TGTGCCAGCAGTTACTCCCGACAGGGAGGTGAAAAACTGTTTTTT.

The chain is built from TRBV28 and TRBJ2-1; TRBD1 matches at 8 bases. With 6 bases clipped from V and 5 bases from J, the junction kept 6 bases outside the gene matches. This CDR3 comprises 14 residues. The germline V gene has CDR1 MDHEN and CDR2 SYDVKM. CDR3 protein: CASSPDREDNEQFF. CDR3 sequence (DNA): TGTGCCAGCAGCCCGGACAGGGAAGACAATGAGCAGTTCTTC.

This clone was counted a few times. The chain uses TRBV4-1 and TRBJ2-3; possible D gene TRBD2, 5 bases. V lost 6 bases, J lost 1 base, and 8 bases lay in between. This CDR3 region has 13 residues. Germline CDR1 is MGHRA and CDR2 is YSYEKL. In nucleotides, the CDR3 is TGCGCCAGCAGGGAGGTTGGCACAGATACGCAGTATTTT. Protein product: CASREVGTDTQYF.

The gene calls are TRBV30 and TRBJ2-7, with a tentative D call TRBD1 (7 bases). The V gene lost 4 bases and the J gene lost 3 bases, with 16 bases spanning the gap. The CDR3 is 14 residues long. CDR1 and CDR2 from the germline V gene are GTSNPN and SVGIG (reference sequence). The CDR3: CAWTRQGGFYEQYF. CDR3 nucleotides: TGTGCCTGGACGAGACAGGGAGGTTTCTACGAGCAGTACTTC.

The chain combines TRBV10-3 with TRBJ1-4; 8 bases agree with TRBD1. CDR3 length: 15 amino acids. CDR1 is ENHRY, CDR2 SYGVKD, per germline. Trimming cost V 3 bases and J 3 bases; bases outside gene matches: 3. The chain's CDR3 is CAISDTTGANEKLFF. In DNA, the CDR3 is TGTGCCATCAGTGACACGACAGGGGCTAATGAAAAACTGTTTTTT.

The rearrangement links TRBV7-2 to TRBJ1-4; 7 nucleotides line up with TRBD1. The J segment lost 4 bases and the V segment lost 3 bases, leaving 5 bases of the junction unmatched. The CDR3 runs to 15 residues. Germline V gene lookup returns CDR1 SGHTA and CDR2 FQGNSA. CDR3 bases: TGTGCCAGCAGCTTCCCAGGGACAGATAATGAAAAACTGTTTTTT. It encodes CASSFPGTDNEKLFF.

This clone was picked up one time. The gene calls are TRBV13 and TRBJ1-1; no reliable D call. CDR3 size: 16 residues. Deletions cut 0 bases from V and 1 base from J, with 12 bases between. The germline CDR1 and CDR2 sequences are PRHDT and FYEKMQ (reference sequence). The CDR3 DNA follows: TGTGCCAGCAGCTTAGGTTTTGGACGGGAGAACACTGAAGCTTTCTTT. As protein: CASSLGFGRENTEAFF.

This clone has a single count. CDR3 nucleotides: TGTGCCAGCCATATTATCGGACAGGAGAACTATGGCTACACCTTC. Translation: CASHIIGQENYGYTF. This chain joins TRBV2 and TRBJ1-2, with 7 bases aligning to TRBD1. CDR1 is SNHLY, CDR2 FYNNEI, per germline. The CDR3 runs to 15 residues. V trimming: 8 bases; J trimming: 2 bases; junction bases outside the gene matches: 11.

The chain joins TRBV29-1 to TRBJ2-5; TRBD2 aligns across 9 bases. The V segment lost 6 bases and the J segment 5 bases; nucleotides outside the gene matches: 1. This CDR3 is built from 11 residues. Germline V lookup: CDR1 SQVTM, CDR2 ANQGSEA. CDR3 in amino acids: CSVRGGETQYF. CDR3 coding DNA: TGCAGCGTGCGGGGGGGGGAGACCCAGTACTTC.

The CDR3: CASSPSGTAYGYTF. CDR3 sequence (DNA): TGCGCCAGCAGCCCCTCCGGGACAGCATATGGCTACACCTTC. The V gene is TRBV5-1, the J gene TRBJ1-2; 7 bases map to TRBD1. V lost 4 bases to trimming and J lost 5 bases; unmatched junction nucleotides: 8. CDR1 is SGHRS, CDR2 YFSETQ, per germline. The CDR3 loop spans 14 amino acids.

The chain uses TRBV6-5 and TRBJ2-3; D may be TRBD1 (5 bases). V was cut by 6 bases and J by 4 bases, with 8 bases left in between. Germline CDR1 reads MNHEY; CDR2 reads SVGAGI. The CDR3 covers 12 residues. Here the CDR3 DNA reads TGTGCCAGCAGCATACAGGCAGATACGCAGTATTTT. It translates to CASSIQADTQYF.

V is TRBV7-6 and J is TRBJ2-3, with unresolved D. CDR1 and CDR2 (germline): SGHVS, FNYEAQ. Trimming took off 2 bases at V and 3 bases at J, with 6 bases between the two ends. There are 13 residues in the CDR3. CDR3 amino acids: CASSLMQTDTQYF. CDR3 sequence (DNA): TGTGCCAGCAGCTTAATGCAGACAGATACGCAGTATTTT.

The rearrangement uses TRBV18 and TRBJ2-3; TRBD1 matches 7 bases. V shed 5 bases, J shed 2 bases, and the junction held 4 bases outside the gene matches. The germline V gene encodes CDR1 KGHSH and CDR2 LQKENI. This CDR3 is built from 14 residues. As DNA, the CDR3 is TGTGCCAGCTCAACGGGACAGCCCACAGATACGCAGTATTTT. Its protein is CASSTGQPTDTQYF.

J is TRBJ1-5 and V is TRBV2; 11 bases are a match to TRBD1. The junction had 6 bases not matched to a gene; V was cut back by 6 bases and J by 5 bases. Germline-derived CDR1 and CDR2 are SNHLY and FYNNEI. This CDR3 has 15 residues. The DNA of the CDR3 is TGTGCCAGCAGACGGACAGGGGGCGGTTATCAGCCCCAGCATTTT. Translation gives CASRRTGGGYQPQHF.

This clone appeared a single time. The chain is built from TRBV7-9 and TRBJ2-1; D call uncertain. Per the germline V gene, CDR1 is SEHNR and CDR2 is FQNEAQ (reference sequence). The CDR3 runs to 12 residues. The ends were cut back, 2 bases at V and 8 bases at J, with 7 bases in the middle. The CDR3 DNA sequence: TGTGCCAGCAGCTTATCCTCCGATGAGCAGTTCTTC. Its translation: CASSLSSDEQFF.

The chain has TRBV2 and TRBJ2-7, with 13 bases matching TRBD2. The V segment lost 4 bases and the J segment 5 bases; nucleotides outside the gene matches: 17. Germline V gene data show CDR1 as SNHLY and CDR2 as FYNNEI. This CDR3 contains 19 residues. The CDR3 reads CASSAETSGGPPINDEQYF. CDR3 bases: TGTGCCAGCAGTGCAGAGACTAGCGGGGGGCCACCCATTAATGACGAGCAGTACTTC.

This chain uses TRBV24-1 with TRBJ1-2, with a possible D match to TRBD1 (5 bases). Trimming pared 9 bases from V and 7 bases from J, leaving 20 bases between. The length of the CDR3 is 14 residues. Germline CDR1 reads KGHDR; CDR2 reads SFDVKD. The CDR3: CATQGLRGRPGYTF. The CDR3 DNA reads as TGTGCCACCCAGGGCCTCCGAGGAAGGCCTGGCTACACCTTC.

The chain couples TRBV6-5 to TRBJ2-7; D not resolved. V was clipped by 5 bases and J by 7 bases, with 9 bases between them. The CDR3 extends over 11 amino acids. The germline gives CDR1 MNHEY, CDR2 SVGAGI. The CDR3 reads CASSQRWEQYF. The CDR3 bases are TGTGCCAGCAGTCAACGGTGGGAGCAGTACTTC.